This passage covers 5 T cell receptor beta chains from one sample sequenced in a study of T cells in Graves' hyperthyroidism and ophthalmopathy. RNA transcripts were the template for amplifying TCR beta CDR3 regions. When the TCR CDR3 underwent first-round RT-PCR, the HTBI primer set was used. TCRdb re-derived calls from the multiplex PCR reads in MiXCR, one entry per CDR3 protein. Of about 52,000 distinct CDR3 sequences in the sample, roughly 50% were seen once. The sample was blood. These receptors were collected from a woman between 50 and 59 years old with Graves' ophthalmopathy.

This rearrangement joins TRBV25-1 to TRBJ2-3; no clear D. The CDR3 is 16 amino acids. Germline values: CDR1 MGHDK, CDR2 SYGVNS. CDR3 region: CVVLGLQAVSTDTQYF. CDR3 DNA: TGTGTTGTCCTGGGCCTCCAGGCTGTGAGCACAGATACGCAGTATTTT.

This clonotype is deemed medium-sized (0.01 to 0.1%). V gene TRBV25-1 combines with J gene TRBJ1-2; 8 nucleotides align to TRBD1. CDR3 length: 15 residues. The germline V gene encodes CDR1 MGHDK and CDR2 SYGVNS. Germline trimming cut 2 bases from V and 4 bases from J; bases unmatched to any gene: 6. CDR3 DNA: TGTGCCAGCAGTGAACAAAGGACAGGGACCTATGGCTACACCTTC. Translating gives CASSEQRTGTYGYTF.

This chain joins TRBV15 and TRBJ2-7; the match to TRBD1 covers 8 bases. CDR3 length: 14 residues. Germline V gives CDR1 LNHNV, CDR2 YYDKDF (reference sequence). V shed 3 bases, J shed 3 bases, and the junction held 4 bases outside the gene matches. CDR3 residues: CATSRTGEIYEQYF. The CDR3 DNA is TGTGCCACCAGCAGGACAGGGGAAATCTACGAGCAGTACTTC.

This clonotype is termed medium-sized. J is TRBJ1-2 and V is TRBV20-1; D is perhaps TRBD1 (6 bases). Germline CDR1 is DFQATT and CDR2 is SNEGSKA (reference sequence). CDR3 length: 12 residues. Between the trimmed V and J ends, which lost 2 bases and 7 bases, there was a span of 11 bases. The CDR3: CSARSTGFGYTF. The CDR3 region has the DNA TGCAGTGCTAGAAGTACAGGGTTTGGCTACACCTTC.

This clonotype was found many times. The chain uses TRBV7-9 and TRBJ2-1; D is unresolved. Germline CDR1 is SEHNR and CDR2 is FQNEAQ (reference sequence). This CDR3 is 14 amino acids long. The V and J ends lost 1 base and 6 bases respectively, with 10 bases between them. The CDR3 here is CASSLGTVPNEQFF. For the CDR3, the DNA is TGTGCCAGCAGCTTAGGAACAGTGCCCAATGAGCAGTTCTTC.